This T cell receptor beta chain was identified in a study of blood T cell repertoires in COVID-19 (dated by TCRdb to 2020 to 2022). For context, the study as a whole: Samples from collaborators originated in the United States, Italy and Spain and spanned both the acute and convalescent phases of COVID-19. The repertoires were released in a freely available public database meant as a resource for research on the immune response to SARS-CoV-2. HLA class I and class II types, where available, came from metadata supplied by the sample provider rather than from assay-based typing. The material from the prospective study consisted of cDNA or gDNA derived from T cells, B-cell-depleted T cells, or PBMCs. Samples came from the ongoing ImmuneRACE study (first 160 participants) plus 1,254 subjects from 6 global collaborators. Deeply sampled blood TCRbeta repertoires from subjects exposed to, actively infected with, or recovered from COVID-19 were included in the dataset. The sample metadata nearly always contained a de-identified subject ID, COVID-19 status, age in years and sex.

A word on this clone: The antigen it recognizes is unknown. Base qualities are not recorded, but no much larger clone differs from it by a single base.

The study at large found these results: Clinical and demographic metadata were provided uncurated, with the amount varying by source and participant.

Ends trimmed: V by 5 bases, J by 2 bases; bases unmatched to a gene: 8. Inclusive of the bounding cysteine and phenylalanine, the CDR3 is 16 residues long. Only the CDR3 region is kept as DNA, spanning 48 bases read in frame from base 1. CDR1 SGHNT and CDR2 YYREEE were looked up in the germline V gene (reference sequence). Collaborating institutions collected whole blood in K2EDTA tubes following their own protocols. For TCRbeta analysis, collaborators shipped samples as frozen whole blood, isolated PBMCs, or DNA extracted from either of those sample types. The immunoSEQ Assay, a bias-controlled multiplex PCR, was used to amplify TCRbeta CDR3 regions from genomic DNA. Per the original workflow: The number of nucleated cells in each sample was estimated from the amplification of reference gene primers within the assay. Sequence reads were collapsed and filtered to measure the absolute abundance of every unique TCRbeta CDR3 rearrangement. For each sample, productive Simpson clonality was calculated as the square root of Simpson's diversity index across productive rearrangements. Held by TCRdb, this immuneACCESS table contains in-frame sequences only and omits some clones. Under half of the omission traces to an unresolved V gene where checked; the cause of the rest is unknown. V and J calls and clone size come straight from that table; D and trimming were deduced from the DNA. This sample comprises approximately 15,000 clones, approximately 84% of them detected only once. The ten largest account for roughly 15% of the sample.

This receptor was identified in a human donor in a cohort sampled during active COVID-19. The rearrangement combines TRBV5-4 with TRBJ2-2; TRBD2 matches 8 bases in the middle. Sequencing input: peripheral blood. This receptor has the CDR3 CASSPSSGLNTGELFF. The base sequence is TGTGCCAGCAGTCCCTCTAGCGGGCTTAACACCGGGGAGCTGTTTTTT.